This paragraph covers one T cell receptor beta chain sequence. No antigen is known for it. The entry originates in a study of Graves' ophthalmopathy and Graves' hyperthyroidism. Study conclusions and caveats: Also, most clonotypes expanded in the thyroid above 0.001 frequency appeared in blood.

RNA transcripts were the template, and TCR beta CDR3 regions were amplified from them. HTBI primers were employed in first-round RT-PCR, then a second-round multiplex PCR followed. TCRdb ran MiXCR on the multiplex PCR reads and lists one entry per CDR3 protein. The sample has more than 1,000,000 distinct CDR3 sequences, approximately 35% seen once. Recruitment covered hyperthyroidism patients aged 18 to 65 whose new diagnosis was of under 2 months' duration. The CDR3 consists of 15 residues. The V segment lost 6 bases and the J segment 4 bases; nucleotides outside the gene matches: 11. Per the germline V gene, CDR1 is SGHVS and CDR2 is FQNEAQ.

This TCR came from an adult man with Graves' hyperthyroidism. The chain has TRBV7-8 and TRBJ1-2; 7 bases map to TRBD1. The sample consisted of peripheral blood or thyroid tissue (not recorded which). CDR3 sequence reads: CASRSSTGAPYGYTF. For the CDR3, the DNA is TGTGCCAGCAGAAGCAGCACAGGGGCCCCCTATGGCTACACCTTC.